The 32 T cell receptor beta chains listed next were all sequenced from one sample in a study of T-cell memory formation after mild COVID-19. TCRdb re-called the 5' RACE reads through MiXCR, storing one row per CDR3 protein. The data contain about 110,000 distinct CDR3 sequences, about 18% of them singletons. Sequencing was done on a sample of PBMCs or a T cell subset sorted from them (not recorded which). The receptors shown here come from a man younger than 30 who had mild COVID-19 (a few samples of this study predate the infection). Cell type and time point are not known.

This clonotype occurred many times. The chain joins TRBV4-1 to TRBJ1-5, with 7 bases fitting TRBD1. CDR1 is MGHRA and CDR2 is YSYEKL in the germline V gene. Losses at the gene ends were 5 bases for V and 5 bases for J; bases not matched to a gene: 12. The CDR3 is 16 amino acids. CDR3 in DNA: TGCGCCAGCAGCTTACGACAGGGCAGGGGGTATCAGCCCCAGCATTTT. Protein product: CASSLRQGRGYQPQHF.

This clonotype was detected a few times. The chain uses TRBV7-3 and TRBJ1-6; no clear D. Trimming took 2 bases from V and 7 from J, leaving 9 bases between them. CDR1 is SGHTA and CDR2 is FQGTGA in the germline V gene. This CDR3 comprises 14 residues. The CDR3 loop reads CASSLHGRNSPLHF. The DNA of the CDR3 is TGTGCCAGCAGCTTACACGGGAGGAATTCACCCCTCCACTTT.

This clonotype showed up just a few times. The CDR3 sequence: CASSSPSEQFF. DNA for the CDR3: TGTGCCAGCAGCTCGCCAAGTGAGCAGTTCTTC. The chain recombines TRBV14 with TRBJ2-1; D unresolved. Trimming removed 5 bases from V and 9 bases from J, with 8 bases in between. The length of the CDR3 is 11 residues. In germline, CDR1 is SGHDN, CDR2 FVKESK.

J is TRBJ1-1 and V is TRBV6-6, with 8 bases identical to TRBD1. The CDR3 consists of 13 residues. Germline V lookup: CDR1 MNHNY, CDR2 SVGAGI (reference sequence). J lost 1 base, V lost 10 bases, and 5 bases had no gene match. The CDR3 sequence: CATSGTGNTEAFF. CDR3 bases: TGTGCCACGTCCGGGACAGGGAACACTGAAGCTTTCTTT.

This clonotype was observed a single time. The chain combines TRBV28 with TRBJ1-2; a possible D gene is TRBD1 (6 bases). The CDR3 spans 14 residues. Germline V gene data show CDR1 as MDHEN and CDR2 as SYDVKM. The V end was cut by 5 bases, the J end by 5 bases, with 15 bases between. This CDR3 reads CASSLTSGVYGYTF. The CDR3 nucleotides are TGTGCCAGCAGTCTCACCTCAGGGGTTTATGGCTACACCTTC.

This chain joins TRBV10-3 and TRBJ2-1, with TRBD1 identical over 8 bases. The CDR3 extends over 17 amino acids. V lost 2 bases, J lost 3 bases, and 9 bases stayed unmatched. From germline, CDR1 is ENHRY and CDR2 SYGVKD. The CDR3: CAISEPDRVHDYNEQFF. The DNA for the CDR3 is TGTGCCATCAGTGAGCCGGACAGGGTTCACGACTACAATGAGCAGTTCTTC.

This clonotype has more than one count but fewer than ten. The chain combines TRBV4-1 with TRBJ2-1; D is possibly TRBD2 (7 bases). There are 16 residues in the CDR3. Germline CDR1 and CDR2: MGHRA and YSYEKL. V was pared by 1 base and J by 5 bases, with 15 bases between. The chain's CDR3 is CASSQVGRGPNNEQFF. The CDR3 DNA follows: TGCGCCAGCAGCCAAGTCGGGCGGGGGCCTAACAATGAGCAGTTCTTC.

This clonotype was observed a handful of times. This rearrangement joins TRBV20-1 to TRBJ2-3; 13 bases agree with TRBD2. V shed 3 bases, J shed 3 bases, and the junction held 3 bases outside the gene matches. Germline V gives CDR1 DFQATT, CDR2 SNEGSKA (reference sequence). The CDR3 runs 15 residues. In nucleotides, the CDR3 is TGCAGTGCTAGGAAACTAGCGGGGGGGACAGATACGCAGTATTTT. Translating gives CSARKLAGGTDTQYF.

This clonotype was seen more than once but under ten times. CDR3 DNA sequence: TGCAGTGCGCCTCGTGCGGGACTCGACGGCACAGATACGCAGTATTTT. It yields the protein CSAPRAGLDGTDTQYF. The V gene is TRBV20-1, the J gene TRBJ2-3, with D possibly TRBD2 on 6 matching bases. This CDR3 is 16 amino acids long. V lost 6 bases and J lost 1, with 20 bases in between. Germline CDR1 DFQATT, CDR2 SNEGSKA (reference sequence).

This chain joins TRBV24-1 and TRBJ2-1; TRBD1 is a possible D gene (6 bases). The CDR3 runs to 14 residues. Germline assignment: CDR1 KGHDR and CDR2 SFDVKD. V was trimmed by 2 bases and J by 6 bases, leaving 10 bases between them. For the CDR3, the DNA is TGTGCCACCAGTGATTCTCGACAGGCCAATGAGCAGTTCTTC. Protein sequence: CATSDSRQANEQFF.

DNA for the CDR3: TGTGCCAGCAGTTACTCGACTAGCTCCTACGAGCAGTACGTC. Its translation: CASSYSTSSYEQYV. V and J are TRBV6-6 and TRBJ2-7, with D maybe TRBD2 (6 bases). Germline assignment: CDR1 MNHNY and CDR2 SVGAGI (reference sequence). Trimming stripped 0 bases from V and 0 bases from J, with 6 bases between. The CDR3 extends over 14 amino acids.

V usage is TRBV5-1 and J usage is TRBJ1-3; the D gene is possibly TRBD1 (6 bases). The CDR3 spans 16 residues. V was clipped by 4 bases and J by 0 bases, with 14 bases between them. Germline V gene lookup returns CDR1 SGHRS and CDR2 YFSETQ. CDR3 DNA: TGCGCCAGCAGCCTCCTGACAGGAAGCTCTGGAAACACCATATATTTT. It specifies CASSLLTGSSGNTIYF.

The rearrangement joins TRBV7-2 to TRBJ2-6; D is perhaps TRBD2 (5 bases). With 4 bases removed from V and 4 bases from J, the gap between germline ends came to 11 bases. The CDR3 has 15 residues. Looked up from germline, CDR1 is SGHTA and CDR2 is FQGNSA. CDR3 sequence (DNA): TGTGCCAGCAGCTCCACGGGGAGAGGGGCCAACGTCCTGACTTTC. Protein product: CASSSTGRGANVLTF.

This clonotype was observed at least ten times. The chain couples TRBV7-2 to TRBJ2-3; D uncertain. This CDR3 spans 11 amino acids. Trimming took 6 bases from V and 6 from J, leaving 7 bases between them. Germline V gene sequence: CDR1 SGHTA, CDR2 FQGNSA. The CDR3 bases are TGTGCCAGCAGAATCGGGGATACGCAGTATTTT. It translates to CASRIGDTQYF.

This chain connects TRBV5-1 to TRBJ1-2; TRBD1 might be the D (5 bases). The CDR3 has 16 residues. The ends were cut back, 2 bases at V and 8 bases at J, with 22 bases in the middle. Germline lookup yields CDR1 SGHRS and CDR2 YFSETQ. The CDR3 loop reads CASSFFPGPGFGGYTF. The CDR3 nucleotides read TGCGCCAGCAGCTTCTTCCCGGGACCAGGGTTTGGGGGCTACACCTTC.

The rearrangement links TRBV5-6 to TRBJ2-7, with TRBD2 matching 11 bases. CDR1 is SGHDT and CDR2 is YYEEEE in the germline V gene. The V gene end was trimmed by 3 bases and the J gene end by 8 bases; junction bases not matched to a gene: 10. This CDR3 spans 15 amino acids. The CDR3 DNA sequence: TGTGCCAGCAGCTCGTCCGGGACTAGCGGTGGCAAGCAGTACGTC. This encodes CASSSSGTSGGKQYV.

This clonotype was picked up a small number of times. The chain is built from TRBV25-1 and TRBJ2-1; D is perhaps TRBD1 or TRBD2 (5 bases each). Germline assignment: CDR1 MGHDK and CDR2 SYGVNS. CDR3 length: 14 residues. With 4 bases removed from V and 8 bases from J, the gap between germline ends came to 15 bases. DNA for the CDR3: TGTGCCAGCAGTGGAGGGGCAGGGAACGATGAGCAGTTCTTC. Its translation is CASSGGAGNDEQFF. The full variable domain, completed using reference TRBV25-1 and TRBJ2-1, is EADIYQTPRYLVIGTGKKITLECSQTMGHDKMYWYQQDPGMELHLIHYSYGVNSTEKGDLSSESTVSRIRTEHFPLTLESARPSHTSQYLCASSGGAGNDEQFFGPGTRLTVL.

The genes are TRBV29-1 and TRBJ2-3, with no clear D. Per germline, CDR1 SQVTM and CDR2 ANQGSEA. This CDR3 is 14 amino acids long. V gave up 5 bases and J gave up 7 bases, with 19 bases separating them. CDR3 in amino acids: CSVQLADLGNTQYF. CDR3 nucleotide sequence: TGCAGCGTTCAATTAGCAGACCTAGGGAATACGCAGTATTTT.

This clonotype has at least ten counts. The chain is built from TRBV27 and TRBJ1-6; D unresolved. The germline gives CDR1 MNHEY, CDR2 SMNVEV (reference sequence). The CDR3 loop spans 13 amino acids. V lost 6 bases and J lost 10, with 13 bases in between. The CDR3 nucleotides read TGTGCCAGCAGCCCCCAGTCTTACTCACCCCTCCACTTT. Protein sequence: CASSPQSYSPLHF.

This clonotype has just a few counts. This chain uses TRBV7-9 with TRBJ1-1; 9 nucleotides line up with TRBD1. Trimming removed 3 bases from V and 0 bases from J; junction bases left unmatched: 5. Germline-derived CDR1 and CDR2 are SEHNR and FQNEAQ (reference sequence). The length of the CDR3 is 16 residues. CDR3 protein: CASSLGTGRMNTEAFF. In nucleotides, the CDR3 is TGTGCCAGCAGCTTGGGGACAGGGCGTATGAACACTGAAGCTTTCTTT.

The rearrangement uses TRBV3-1 and TRBJ1-1, with a tentative D call TRBD1 (5 bases). The CDR3 covers 14 residues. V lost 0 bases and J 5 bases, leaving 10 bases between the germline ends. Per the germline V gene, CDR1 is LGHDT and CDR2 is YNNKEL (reference sequence). In DNA form, the CDR3 reads TGTGCCAGCAGCCAAGATCGGGGGAATACTGAAGCTTTCTTT. Amino acids: CASSQDRGNTEAFF.

This clonotype was counted a few times. The V gene is TRBV7-2, the J gene TRBJ2-3; TRBD2 aligns across 8 bases. Germline CDR1 reads SGHTA; CDR2 reads FQGNSA. This CDR3 has 15 amino acids. Losses at the gene ends were 5 bases for V and 9 bases for J; bases not matched to a gene: 13. DNA for the CDR3: TGTGCCAGCAGCGCGACAGGCCCTCCGGGGGGGACGCAGTATTTT. It yields the protein CASSATGPPGGTQYF.

This clonotype was counted between two and nine times. The rearrangement uses TRBV4-1 and TRBJ2-7, with a tentative D call TRBD1 (6 bases). With 3 bases removed from V and 3 bases from J, the gap between germline ends came to 15 bases. CDR1 is MGHRA and CDR2 is YSYEKL in the germline V gene. This CDR3 contains 15 residues. CDR3 amino acids: CASSQGRDILYEQYF. For the CDR3, the DNA is TGCGCCAGCAGCCAGGGCCGGGACATTCTCTACGAGCAGTACTTC.

This clonotype was seen a handful of times. This rearrangement joins TRBV7-2 to TRBJ2-3; D is unresolved. V shed 3 bases and J shed 6 bases, with 16 bases lying between them. CDR1 and CDR2 (germline): SGHTA, FQGNSA. The CDR3 sequence is 15 residues long. CDR3 region: CASSFGGEPTDTQYF. CDR3 DNA sequence: TGTGCCAGCAGCTTCGGCGGAGAACCCACGGATACGCAGTATTTT.

The chain recombines TRBV9 with TRBJ1-6; 7 bases are a match to TRBD1. The CDR3 length is 15 residues. V was pared by 4 bases and J by 8 bases, with 9 bases of the junction left unmatched. Germline V gives CDR1 SGDLS, CDR2 YYNGEE. The CDR3 reads CASSTQTGWHSPLHF. For the CDR3, the DNA is TGTGCCAGCAGCACCCAGACAGGGTGGCATTCACCCCTCCACTTT.

This clonotype was counted at least ten times. The gene calls are TRBV5-1 and TRBJ2-1; a weak D match, TRBD1 (5 bases). Germline CDR1 is SGHRS and CDR2 is YFSETQ. Trimming took off 0 bases at V and 1 base at J, with 8 bases between the two ends. The CDR3 has 15 amino acids. CDR3 DNA: TGCGCCAGCAGCTTGGAGGCAGGGTCCTACAATGAGCAGTTCTTC. Its translation is CASSLEAGSYNEQFF.

This clonotype was observed a handful of times. The chain is built from TRBV12-3 or TRBV12-4 and TRBJ2-3; 12 positions match TRBD1. After removal of 4 bases from V and 0 bases from J, the junction contained 11 bases not matched to a gene. The CDR3 contains 19 residues. CDR3 bases: TGTGCCAGCAGTTCCGGGACAGGGGGCGGACAATCTAGCACAGATACGCAGTATTTT. Its protein product is CASSSGTGGGQSSTDTQYF.

This clonotype was seen many times. The chain couples TRBV12-3 or TRBV12-4 to TRBJ2-1; the match to TRBD2 covers 8 bases. Trimming removed 8 bases from V and 10 bases from J; junction bases left unmatched: 10. This CDR3 is 13 amino acids long. In DNA, the CDR3 is TGTGCCAGCTCCCTCGGGGGGGCGCGGGAGCAGTTCTTC. Its translation is CASSLGGAREQFF.

This chain connects TRBV7-3 to TRBJ2-1; 12 nucleotides align to TRBD2. CDR3 length: 14 residues. V gave up 4 bases and J gave up 9 bases; unmatched junction bases: 4. CDR1 and CDR2 (germline): SGHTA, FQGTGA. The CDR3 loop is CASSSGLAGLEQFF. DNA of the CDR3: TGTGCCAGCAGCTCGGGACTAGCGGGTCTTGAGCAGTTCTTC.

The V gene is TRBV7-9, the J gene TRBJ2-3; D remains unclear. V was pared by 7 bases and J by 2 bases, with 13 bases between. This CDR3 region has 14 residues. Germline V gene lookup returns CDR1 SEHNR and CDR2 FQNEAQ (reference sequence). Here the CDR3 DNA reads TGTGCCAGCACCCCTGGGGTGGTCACAGATACGCAGTATTTT. Its protein is CASTPGVVTDTQYF.

This clonotype was picked up a small number of times. This chain connects TRBV11-2 to TRBJ2-7; 8 bases map to TRBD2. CDR1 and CDR2 (germline): SGHAT, FQNNGV. Losses at the gene ends were 3 bases for V and 2 bases for J; bases not matched to a gene: 6. CDR3 length: 15 residues. Here the CDR3 reads CASSLGRGATYEQYF. CDR3 DNA sequence: TGTGCCAGCAGCTTGGGGCGGGGGGCCACCTACGAGCAGTACTTC.

This clonotype was seen more than once but under ten times. The chain employs TRBV18 and TRBJ2-7, with TRBD1 matching 9 bases. There are 13 residues in the CDR3. Germline loops: CDR1 KGHSH, CDR2 LQKENI. The V gene end was trimmed by 6 bases and the J gene end by 7 bases; junction bases not matched to a gene: 7. CDR3 nucleotides: TGTGCCAGCTCGACAGGGGGTACTGGGGAGCAGTACGTC. Amino acids: CASSTGGTGEQYV.